One and the same sample provided the 24 T cell receptor beta chains below, sequenced in a study of blood T cell repertoires in COVID-19 (dated by TCRdb to about 2020). Libraries were made using the immunoSEQ multiplex PCR assay. In TCRdb, the immuneACCESS table is reduced to in-frame sequences with V and J assigned. These tables do not hold every clone; where another copy was compared, an unresolved V gene accounts for under half, and the others remain unexplained. The sample table contains roughly 200,000 clones; only one count was recorded for about 83% of them. The ten largest account for around 5.7% of the sample. Sequencing was done on a sample of PBMCs or T cells enriched from blood (not recorded which). The receptor set was obtained from a man between 40 and 49 years old with acute COVID-19.

The V and J genes are TRBV2 and TRBJ2-2; TRBD2 matches at 8 bases. J gave up 6 bases and V 6 bases, and 9 bases lay outside the gene matches. Germline CDR1 is SNHLY and CDR2 is FYNNEI. This CDR3 is built from 15 residues. The CDR3: CASSPRSGSAGELFF. In DNA, the CDR3 is TGTGCCAGCAGCCCGAGGAGCGGGAGCGCCGGGGAGCTGTTTTTT.

The chain recombines TRBV19 with TRBJ2-2; no reliable D call. Per the germline V gene, CDR1 is LNHDA and CDR2 is SQIVND (reference sequence). This CDR3 is built from 17 residues. Trimming cost V 1 base and J 6 bases, with 18 bases left between them. This chain's CDR3 is CASSIVSRRNPPGELFF. In DNA, the CDR3 is TGTGCCAGTAGTATAGTATCCCGGCGGAATCCCCCCGGGGAGCTGTTTTTT. Together with reference TRBV19 and TRBJ2-2, the CDR3 gives the full variable domain: DGGITQSPKYLFRKEGQNVTLSCEQNLNHDAMYWYRQDPGQGLRLIYYSQIVNDFQKGDIAEGYSVSREKKESFPLTVTSAQKNPTAFYLCASSIVSRRNPPGELFFGEGSRLTVL.

This chain links TRBV27 with TRBJ2-3; D is possibly TRBD2 (5 bases). The V and J ends lost 5 bases and 6 bases respectively, with 12 bases between them. Germline V gene lookup returns CDR1 MNHEY and CDR2 SMNVEV (reference sequence). The CDR3 is 13 amino acids. DNA for the CDR3: TGTGCCAGCAGTACTAAGAAGCGGGATACGCAGTATTTT. It is translated as CASSTKKRDTQYF.

This clone was detected only a few times. V is TRBV9 and J is TRBJ2-7, with 9 bases identical to TRBD1. There are 15 residues in the CDR3. Trimming cost V 5 bases and J 2 bases; bases outside gene matches: 8. In germline, CDR1 is SGDLS, CDR2 YYNGEE. The CDR3 DNA reads TGTGCCAGCAGTGAGTACGGGACAGGGACCTACGAGCAGTACTTC. Its translation is CASSEYGTGTYEQYF.

This rearrangement joins TRBV10-2 to TRBJ2-7; D is unresolved. Deletions cut 2 bases from V and 7 bases from J, with 9 bases between. The CDR3 sequence is 12 residues long. Germline lookup yields CDR1 WSHSY and CDR2 SAAADI. The CDR3 DNA reads TGCGCCAGCAGTGAGGACATCCATGAGCAGTACTTC. Its protein is CASSEDIHEQYF.

The chain combines TRBV19 with TRBJ1-5; D call uncertain. The CDR3 loop spans 17 amino acids. Per the germline V gene, CDR1 is LNHDA and CDR2 is SQIVND (reference sequence). Trimming cost V 5 bases and J 0 bases, with 17 bases left between them. The CDR3 nucleotides are TGTGCCAGTAGTTTCCAGGATCGTGGCTCTAGCAATCAGCCCCAGCATTTT. Its translation: CASSFQDRGSSNQPQHF.

The J gene is TRBJ2-3, the V gene TRBV29-1, with D possibly TRBD2 on 5 matching bases. The ends were cut back, 4 bases at V and 2 bases at J, with 13 bases in the middle. Per the germline V gene, CDR1 is SQVTM and CDR2 is ANQGSEA. This CDR3 has 14 amino acids. CDR3 bases: TGCAGCGTTGTTGGACTCATCGACACAGATACGCAGTATTTT. As protein: CSVVGLIDTDTQYF.

The chain recombines TRBV21-1 with TRBJ1-1. TRBV21-1 is a known pseudogene. CDR3 size: 14 residues. The CDR3 is CASSKMVYHTEAFF. DNA for the CDR3: TGTGCCAGCAGCAAAATGGTCTACCACACTGAAGCTTTCTTT.

The chain recombines TRBV27 with TRBJ2-7; weak D call: TRBD2 (6 bases). The V gene lost 2 bases and the J gene lost 3 bases, with 14 bases spanning the gap. The CDR3 totals 15 residues. Germline-derived CDR1 and CDR2 are MNHEY and SMNVEV (reference sequence). For the CDR3, the DNA is TGTGCCAGCAGTTTAATCTGGCGGGGAGACTACGAGCAGTACTTC. It yields the protein CASSLIWRGDYEQYF.

The CDR3 here is CASSASGSAETQYF. CDR3 DNA sequence: TGTGCCAGCAGCGCCAGCGGGAGTGCGGAGACCCAGTACTTC. The J gene is TRBJ2-5, the V gene TRBV3-1 (or the pseudogene TRBV3-2); 8 nucleotides match TRBD2. The CDR3 has 14 amino acids. V was pared by 5 bases and J by 5 bases, with 7 bases of the junction left unmatched. CDR1 is LGHDT, CDR2 YNNKEL, per germline (reference sequence).

This clone was recorded a few times. V gene TRBV7-9 combines with J gene TRBJ1-2; D perhaps matches TRBD1 (5 bases). The CDR3 runs to 12 residues. Germline CDR1 is SEHNR and CDR2 is FQNEAQ (reference sequence). V was pared by 1 base and J by 7 bases, with 7 bases between. The CDR3 here is CASSLDRTGYTF. The CDR3 DNA reads as TGTGCCAGCAGCTTAGACAGGACTGGCTACACCTTC.

V is TRBV7-2 and J is TRBJ2-1; the match to TRBD1 covers 7 bases. Germline CDR1 and CDR2: SGHTA and FQGNSA. V dropped 6 bases and J dropped 0; count of bases not matched to a gene: 17. The CDR3 totals 19 residues. For the CDR3, the DNA is TGTGCCAGCAGTAAATGGGGATACTTCAGGGGGAGCTCCTACAATGAGCAGTTCTTC. Translating gives CASSKWGYFRGSSYNEQFF.

V is TRBV24-1 and J is TRBJ2-1; TRBD2 aligns across 10 bases. The CDR3 is made up of 14 amino acids. Germline values: CDR1 KGHDR, CDR2 SFDVKD. Trimming took 8 bases from V and 6 from J; bases not matched to a gene: 6. CDR3 nucleotides: TGTGCCACCAATCGACTAGCGGGCTGCAATGAGCAGTTCTTC. It is translated as CATNRLAGCNEQFF.

This clone was picked up many times. V gene TRBV3-1 (or the pseudogene TRBV3-2) combines with J gene TRBJ1-2, with 7 bases aligning to TRBD1. The V gene end was trimmed by 10 bases and the J gene end by 6 bases; junction bases not matched to a gene: 11. This CDR3 comprises 13 residues. CDR1 LGHDT and CDR2 YNNKEL come from the germline V gene (reference sequence). The CDR3 region has the DNA TGTGCCACCGGCTACAGGGGAACGCATGGCTACACCTTC. Translating gives CATGYRGTHGYTF.

The chain combines TRBV5-1 with TRBJ1-5; D not resolved. The CDR3 runs to 14 residues. V gave up 4 bases and J gave up 3 bases, with 11 bases separating them. Germline lookup yields CDR1 SGHRS and CDR2 YFSETQ. CDR3 amino acids: CASSLDGINQPQHF. CDR3 nucleotide sequence: TGCGCCAGCAGCCTAGACGGGATCAATCAGCCCCAGCATTTT.

DNA for the CDR3: TGCAGTGCTAGTCGACAGGGTAATTCACCCCTCCACTTT. This encodes CSASRQGNSPLHF. The chain employs TRBV20-1 and TRBJ1-6, with TRBD1 matching 7 bases. Trimming cost V 3 bases and J 6 bases; bases outside gene matches: 2. Germline V CDR1 and CDR2: DFQATT, SNEGSKA (reference sequence). This CDR3 contains 13 residues.

The chain links TRBV27 to TRBJ2-7; the D gene is possibly TRBD1 (5 bases). Germline lookup yields CDR1 MNHEY and CDR2 SMNVEV (reference sequence). The V end lost 4 bases, the J end lost 2 bases, and 15 bases lay between the germline ends. This CDR3 is 15 amino acids long. The CDR3 sequence is CASSSIAQATYEQYF. DNA for the CDR3: TGTGCCAGCAGTTCGATAGCACAGGCTACCTACGAGCAGTACTTC.

The J gene is TRBJ1-1, the V gene TRBV7-9, with 7 bases lining up with TRBD1. This CDR3 is 14 amino acids long. Unmatched junction bases numbered 5, after V lost 2 bases and J lost 5 bases. Germline V gene data show CDR1 as SEHNR and CDR2 as FQNEAQ (reference sequence). The CDR3 loop reads CASSLTGEVTEAFF. CDR3 nucleotide sequence: TGTGCCAGCAGCTTAACAGGGGAAGTAACTGAAGCTTTCTTT.

J is TRBJ1-2 and V is TRBV28; D not certain. V lost 4 bases, J lost 4 bases, and 4 bases lay in between. CDR1 and CDR2 from the germline V gene are MDHEN and SYDVKM. This CDR3 region has 11 residues. Here the CDR3 reads CASSSFYGYTF. CDR3 DNA: TGTGCCAGCAGTTCCTTCTATGGCTACACCTTC.

The rearrangement uses TRBV27 and TRBJ2-5, with 7 nucleotides matching TRBD2. V dropped 6 bases and J dropped 2; count of bases not matched to a gene: 9. The CDR3 consists of 15 residues. The germline CDR1 and CDR2 sequences are MNHEY and SMNVEV (reference sequence). CDR3 sequence reads: CASRSHTSAQETQYF. The CDR3 DNA sequence: TGTGCCAGCAGGTCTCACACTAGCGCTCAAGAGACCCAGTACTTC.

This chain connects TRBV9 to TRBJ2-3, with TRBD1 matching 9 bases. V dropped 3 bases and J dropped 6; count of bases not matched to a gene: 5. Germline-derived CDR1 and CDR2 are SGDLS and YYNGEE. The CDR3 sequence is 14 residues long. The CDR3 loop reads CASSAGTGPDTQYF. CDR3 sequence (DNA): TGTGCCAGCAGCGCCGGGACAGGGCCCGATACGCAGTATTTT.

The rearrangement uses TRBV28 and TRBJ1-2, with 11 bases that match TRBD1. Unmatched junction bases numbered 17, after V lost 4 bases and J lost 7 bases. This CDR3 has 18 residues. CDR1 and CDR2 from the germline V gene are MDHEN and SYDVKM. The CDR3 DNA reads as TGTGCCAGCAGTTCCCCCGCCCTTTTTGGACAGGGGGCGCCTGGCTACACCTTC. Protein sequence: CASSSPALFGQGAPGYTF.

J is TRBJ1-1 and V is TRBV4-1; D gene uncertain. CDR3 size: 17 residues. Trimming shortened V by 5 bases and J by 0 bases, and 19 bases separated the two germline ends. Germline V gives CDR1 MGHRA, CDR2 YSYEKL. This CDR3 reads CASSAPSGRMVNTEAFF. The CDR3 DNA reads as TGCGCCAGCAGCGCCCCCTCGGGGAGGATGGTGAACACTGAAGCTTTCTTT.

V is TRBV7-7 and J is TRBJ2-7; D is perhaps TRBD1 (5 bases). The CDR3 runs to 13 residues. The germline V gene has CDR1 SSHAT and CDR2 FNYEAQ (reference sequence). With 1 base removed from V and 5 bases from J, the gap between germline ends came to 9 bases. For the CDR3, the DNA is TGTGCCAGCAGCTTAGATGACAGAAACGAGCAGTACTTC. Amino acids: CASSLDDRNEQYF.